This T cell receptor (beta chain) stems from a study of T cell repertoires in cytomegalovirus infection. TCRdb reanalysed the reads using MiXCR and keeps one entry per CDR3 protein. The sample carries some 400,000 distinct CDR3 sequences, 15% to 20% recorded once. Regarding the study as a whole: Dominating the ex vivo response were HLA-C-restricted CMV-specific TCR beta clonotypes.

With regard to this clonotype: The antigen is undetermined.

Trimming cost V 5 bases and J 5 bases, with 12 bases left between them. The CDR3 extends over 13 amino acids. In germline, CDR1 is SEHNR, CDR2 FQNEAQ (reference sequence). The J gene is TRBJ1-1, the V gene TRBV7-9, with a weak D call TRBD1 (5 bases). The sample consisted of PBMCs. The TCR was taken from a human donor in good health (CMV status not recorded). Some clones in this sample may be carry-over from other donors' samples. The CDR3 sequence is CASSTGVRTEAFF. Written as DNA, the CDR3 is TGTGCCAGCAGCACGGGGGTTCGGACTGAAGCTTTCTTT.